The 28 T cell receptor beta chains in this list originate from one sample, sequenced in a study of blood T cell repertoires in COVID-19. Measured with immunoSEQ multiplex PCR; TCRdb has only the in-frame clones, and not every one. Altogether 250,000 to 350,000 clones are present, approximately 84% being singletons, with the ten largest covering more than 1.1%. The sample taken for sequencing was peripheral blood. Source of these receptors: a human donor with COVID-19, enrolled during active disease. The donor label of this sample is uncertain.

The chain joins TRBV7-9 to TRBJ1-4; D unclear. V was clipped by 2 bases and J by 8 bases, with 15 bases between them. The CDR3 has 15 residues. From germline, CDR1 is SEHNR and CDR2 FQNEAQ (reference sequence). DNA of the CDR3: TGTGCCAGCAGCTTAAGTCAGAGGGCGAACGAAAAACTGTTTTTT. Translating gives CASSLSQRANEKLFF. The whole variable domain, remainder taken from reference TRBV7-9 and TRBJ1-4, is DTGVSQNPRHKITKRGQNVTFRCDPISEHNRLYWYRQTLGQGPEFLTYFQNEAQLEKSRLLSDRFSAERPKGSFSTLEIQRTEQGDSAMYLCASSLSQRANEKLFFGSGTQLSVL.

This clone has just a few counts. The chain joins TRBV7-2 to TRBJ1-3; D unclear. The germline V and J ends were trimmed by 2 bases and 4 bases, with 12 bases remaining between them. The length of the CDR3 is 15 residues. Looked up from germline, CDR1 is SGHTA and CDR2 is FQGNSA. DNA of the CDR3: TGTGCCAGCAGCTTACCTGAGGGCATAGGAAACACCATATATTTT. This sequence encodes CASSLPEGIGNTIYF.

This rearrangement joins TRBV7-9 to TRBJ2-1; D is perhaps TRBD2 (5 bases). CDR3 size: 15 residues. In germline, CDR1 is SEHNR, CDR2 FQNEAQ (reference sequence). Trimming left V 2 bases short and J 7 bases short, with 15 bases between. The CDR3 sequence: CASSLFPSWENEQFF. The CDR3 DNA reads as TGTGCCAGCAGCTTATTTCCTAGCTGGGAAAATGAGCAGTTCTTC.

The V call is TRBV3-1 (or the pseudogene TRBV3-2), the J call TRBJ2-7; 9 bases are shared with TRBD1. Germline V CDR1 and CDR2: LGHDT, YNNKEL (reference sequence). Trimming cost V 0 bases and J 5 bases; bases outside gene matches: 8. This CDR3 comprises 16 residues. CDR3 loop: CASSQDPGTGWDEQYF. The CDR3 nucleotides are TGTGCCAGCAGCCAAGATCCCGGGACAGGGTGGGACGAGCAGTACTTC.

The chain joins TRBV11-1 to TRBJ2-5; 10 nucleotides match TRBD2. The CDR3 length is 16 residues. Germline CDR1 and CDR2: SGHAT and FQDESV (reference sequence). The ends lost 5 bases at V and 1 base at J; junction bases unmatched: 7. Here the CDR3 reads CASSPRERGGQETQYF. For the CDR3, the DNA is TGTGCCAGCAGCCCTCGTGAGCGGGGGGGCCAAGAGACCCAGTACTTC.

The V gene is TRBV3-1 (or the pseudogene TRBV3-2), the J gene TRBJ2-7; D unclear. V was pared by 5 bases and J by 0 bases, with 8 bases between. CDR3 length: 13 residues. Germline lookup yields CDR1 LGHDT and CDR2 YNNKEL (reference sequence). The CDR3, as DNA: TGTGCCAGCAGCTACCCTAGCTCCTACGAGCAGTACTTC. Amino acids: CASSYPSSYEQYF.

The chain employs TRBV19 and TRBJ1-5; 10 nucleotides match TRBD1. The CDR3 runs 16 residues. V shed 7 bases, J shed 6 bases, and the junction held 12 bases outside the gene matches. The germline gives CDR1 LNHDA, CDR2 SQIVND (reference sequence). The CDR3: CASTIEGQGKRQPQHF. CDR3 DNA sequence: TGTGCCAGTACCATAGAGGGACAGGGGAAGCGTCAGCCCCAGCATTTT.

J is TRBJ1-1 and V is TRBV30; D gene ambiguous. The CDR3 loop spans 15 amino acids. Germline V lookup: CDR1 GTSNPN, CDR2 SVGIG (reference sequence). Trimming removed 0 bases at V and 4 bases at J, with 15 bases between. The CDR3 DNA reads as TGTGCCTGGAGTGTATTCCCTACCGTCACCACTGAAGCTTTCTTT. Its protein product is CAWSVFPTVTTEAFF.

The J gene is TRBJ2-7, the V gene TRBV19, with TRBD1 matching over 8 bases. V lost 8 bases to trimming and J lost 4 bases; unmatched junction nucleotides: 10. The CDR3 sequence is 14 residues long. The V gene's germline CDR1 is LNHDA and CDR2 SQIVND (reference sequence). The CDR3, as DNA: TGTGCCAGTCAGAAAAGACAGGGGAGATACGAGCAGTACTTC. Its protein product is CASQKRQGRYEQYF.

The V call is TRBV3-1 (or the pseudogene TRBV3-2), the J call TRBJ2-7; TRBD2 might be the D (6 bases). The V gene lost 2 bases and the J gene lost 5 bases, with 13 bases spanning the gap. The CDR3 is 14 residues long. In germline, CDR1 is LGHDT, CDR2 YNNKEL (reference sequence). The CDR3 coding sequence is TGTGCCAGCAGCCAAAGGACCGGGAGAAACGAGCAGTACTTC. Its translation: CASSQRTGRNEQYF.

The V call is TRBV11-2, the J call TRBJ2-2; 9 nucleotides agree with TRBD1. The CDR3 spans 16 residues. Germline V CDR1 and CDR2: SGHAT, FQNNGV. With 6 bases clipped from V and 4 bases from J, the junction kept 9 bases outside the gene matches. The CDR3, as DNA: TGTGCCAGCAGTCAACAGGGGGCGCGGGTCACCGGGGAGCTGTTTTTT. Protein: CASSQQGARVTGELFF.

V is TRBV12-3 or TRBV12-4 and J is TRBJ1-5; D not resolved. The length of the CDR3 is 12 residues. The V gene lost 7 bases and the J gene lost 4 bases, with 8 bases spanning the gap. CDR3 in DNA: TGTGCCAGCACCCTTCTGAATCAGCCCCAGCATTTT. As protein: CASTLLNQPQHF.

For this clone: Other DNA sequences in this sample translate to the same CDR3. For the CDR3, the DNA is TGTGCCAGCTCACCAGGGACTGGAGTTTACGAGCAGTACTTC. Amino acids: CASSPGTGVYEQYF. This chain links TRBV18 with TRBJ2-7; D may be TRBD2 (6 bases). This CDR3 region has 14 residues. Trimming removed 2 bases from V and 4 bases from J, with 12 bases in between. Per germline, CDR1 KGHSH and CDR2 LQKENI.

J is TRBJ2-6 and V is TRBV27; D perhaps matches TRBD2 (5 bases). This CDR3 is 17 amino acids long. Germline loops: CDR1 MNHEY, CDR2 SMNVEV (reference sequence). The V and J ends lost 4 bases and 0 bases respectively, with 13 bases between them. Written as DNA, the CDR3 is TGTGCCAGCAGTTCTACTAGGCCCTTCTCTGGGGCCAACGTCCTGACTTTC. Its protein is CASSSTRPFSGANVLTF.

The gene calls are TRBV18 and TRBJ2-7; D might be TRBD1 (6 bases). This CDR3 region has 14 residues. Trimming left V 2 bases short and J 3 bases short, with 11 bases between. CDR1 and CDR2 (germline): KGHSH, LQKENI. In DNA, the CDR3 is TGTGCCAGCTCACCAGGACAGACTCACTACGAGCAGTACTTC. Translated, it gives CASSPGQTHYEQYF. The complete variable domain, with remaining parts taken from reference TRBV18 and TRBJ2-7, reads NAGVMQNPRHLVRRRGQEARLRCSPMKGHSHVYWYRQLPEEGLKFMVYLQKENIIDESGMPKERFSAEFPKEGPSILRIQQVVRGDSAAYFCASSPGQTHYEQYFGPGTRLTVT.

The chain uses TRBV12-3 or TRBV12-4 and TRBJ2-5, with a tentative D call TRBD2 (5 bases). The CDR3 sequence is 13 residues long. V lost 7 bases and J lost 5, with 14 bases in between. The CDR3 reads CASKAGPAETQYF. CDR3 nucleotide sequence: TGTGCCAGCAAGGCGGGCCCCGCGGAGACCCAGTACTTC.

The CDR3 region is CASSSTGGLRYEQYF. The DNA for the CDR3 is TGTGCCAGCAGCAGTACAGGGGGCTTAAGGTACGAGCAGTACTTC. V gene TRBV21-1 combines with J gene TRBJ2-7; whether TRBD1, the table's D call, matches the DNA was not checked. TRBV21-1 is annotated as a pseudogene. The CDR3 is made up of 15 amino acids.

V is TRBV2 and J is TRBJ1-6; D remains ambiguous. Germline CDR1 and CDR2: SNHLY and FYNNEI. Trimming left V 4 bases short and J 2 bases short, with 9 bases between. This CDR3 region has 15 residues. CDR3: CASSVEGTYNSPLHF. In DNA, the CDR3 is TGTGCCAGCAGTGTTGAGGGAACCTATAATTCACCCCTCCACTTT.

CDR3 coding DNA: TGTGCCAGCAGCTCTCTGGGGAGCGGATGGGCGACAGATACGCAGTATTTT. Translation: CASSSLGSGWATDTQYF. V is TRBV9 and J is TRBJ2-3; D might be TRBD2 (5 bases). The CDR3 sequence is 17 residues long. V lost 4 bases and J 3 bases, leaving 21 bases between the germline ends. Germline-derived CDR1 and CDR2 are SGDLS and YYNGEE.

The rearrangement joins TRBV7-8 to TRBJ2-5; TRBD2 agrees at 9 bases. This CDR3 has 18 residues. Germline V gene sequence: CDR1 SGHVS, CDR2 FQNEAQ. The junction had 14 bases not matched to a gene; V was cut back by 5 bases and J by 1 base. In nucleotides, the CDR3 is TGTGCCAGCAGCCGACGACTAGCGAAAGCGGGAGGCCAAGAGACCCAGTACTTC. Protein product: CASSRRLAKAGGQETQYF.

This chain joins TRBV19 and TRBJ1-5, with D uncertain. The V end lost 1 base, the J end lost 4 bases, and 11 bases lay between the germline ends. CDR1 LNHDA and CDR2 SQIVND come from the germline V gene (reference sequence). CDR3 length: 15 amino acids. The CDR3 DNA reads as TGTGCCAGTAGTATAGGAGGGTGGGGAAATCAGCCCCAGCATTTT. Translating gives CASSIGGWGNQPQHF.

CDR3 nucleotides: TGTGCCAGCAGCTTGACAGGTCAGCCCCAGCATTTT. Its protein is CASSLTGQPQHF. The rearrangement links TRBV7-2 to TRBJ1-5, with D possibly matching TRBD1 (6 bases). V was clipped by 3 bases and J by 6 bases, with 6 bases between them. This CDR3 region has 12 residues. Germline V gene sequence: CDR1 SGHTA, CDR2 FQGNSA. Complete variable domain (other parts from reference TRBV7-2 and TRBJ1-5): GAGVSQSPSNKVTEKGKDVELRCDPISGHTALYWYRQSLGQGLEFLIYFQGNSAPDKSGLPSDRFSAERTGGSVSTLTIQRTQQEDSAVYLCASSLTGQPQHFGDGTRLSIL.

This sequence joins TRBV30 and TRBJ2-1; 8 bases are a match to TRBD2. Germline trimming cut 7 bases from V and 8 bases from J; bases unmatched to any gene: 10. This CDR3 has 13 residues. CDR1 and CDR2 from the germline V gene are GTSNPN and SVGIG (reference sequence). The CDR3 DNA sequence: TGTGCCTCAACCGGACTAGCAAACGATGAGCAGTTCTTC. Encoded protein: CASTGLANDEQFF.

The chain is built from TRBV5-1 and TRBJ1-1; D unresolved. The ends were cut back, 5 bases at V and 1 base at J, with 15 bases in the middle. This CDR3 has 15 amino acids. Germline V gene data show CDR1 as SGHRS and CDR2 as YFSETQ. CDR3: CASRVVGQSNTEAFF. DNA for the CDR3: TGCGCCAGCAGGGTGGTTGGCCAATCGAACACTGAAGCTTTCTTT.

Concerning this clone: The junction does not match germline at one end; this may be a read error. The V gene is TRBV3-1 (or the pseudogene TRBV3-2), the J gene TRBJ1-4, with 9 bases identical to TRBD1. Germline V lookup: CDR1 LGHDT, CDR2 YNNKEL (reference sequence). The CDR3 loop spans 15 amino acids. CDR3 bases: TGTGCCAGCAGCCAAGAAACTAAACCGGGACAGGGCTTTTCTTTT. This gives the protein CASSQETKPGQGFSF.

The gene calls are TRBV19 and TRBJ1-1, with 8 bases lining up with TRBD1. Trimming took 1 base from V and 5 from J; bases not matched to a gene: 9. From germline, CDR1 is LNHDA and CDR2 SQIVND (reference sequence). This CDR3 comprises 16 residues. Here the CDR3 DNA reads TGTGCCAGTAGTATAGTAACCCGAACAGGGGGTACTGAAGCTTTCTTT. Translation gives CASSIVTRTGGTEAFF.

The chain couples TRBV11-3 to TRBJ2-2, with 7 bases fitting TRBD1. Germline V CDR1 and CDR2: SGHNT, YENEEA. Losses at the gene ends were 5 bases for V and 5 bases for J; bases not matched to a gene: 8. CDR3 length: 15 amino acids. This chain's CDR3 is CASSPPPTGTGELFF. CDR3 nucleotide sequence: TGTGCCAGCAGCCCCCCCCCGACAGGGACCGGGGAGCTGTTTTTT.

V and J are TRBV12-3 or TRBV12-4 and TRBJ1-1; D remains ambiguous. This CDR3 region has 13 residues. Trimming cost V 5 bases and J 1 base, with 8 bases left between them. The CDR3 loop is CASSLLWNTEAFF. CDR3 sequence (DNA): TGTGCCAGCAGTCTCCTTTGGAACACTGAAGCTTTCTTT.